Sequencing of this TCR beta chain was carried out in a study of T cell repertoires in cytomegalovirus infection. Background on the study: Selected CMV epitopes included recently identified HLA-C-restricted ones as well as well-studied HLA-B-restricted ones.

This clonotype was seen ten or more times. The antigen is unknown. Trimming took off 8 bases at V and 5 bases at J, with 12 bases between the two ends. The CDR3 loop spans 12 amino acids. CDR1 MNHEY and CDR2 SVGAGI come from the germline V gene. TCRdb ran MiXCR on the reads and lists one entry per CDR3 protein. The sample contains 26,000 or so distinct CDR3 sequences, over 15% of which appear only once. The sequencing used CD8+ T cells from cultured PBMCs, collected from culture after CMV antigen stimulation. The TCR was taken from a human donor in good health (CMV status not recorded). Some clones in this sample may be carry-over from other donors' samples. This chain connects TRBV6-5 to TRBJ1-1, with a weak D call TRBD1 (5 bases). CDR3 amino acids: CASQSGGTEAFF. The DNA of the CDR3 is TGTGCCAGCCAATCTGGGGGGACTGAAGCTTTCTTT.